One and the same sample provided the 19 T cell receptor beta chains below, sequenced in a study of blood T cells in healthy people across ages (dated by TCRdb to between 2015 and 2016). Libraries were built with 5' RACE. Sequencing was carried out with an Illumina HiSeq 2500. The second PCR ran for about 7 to 11 cycles and used a J-beta primer mix along with a sample-barcoded 5' primer. The public reads were run again by TCRdb, first through fastp at Q25 and then through MiXCR, and only productive beta chains were kept. Rows merge per CDR3 protein into single entries with the most common DNA and genes. The sample table contains more than 700,000 distinct CDR3 sequences; only one count was recorded for 35% to 50% of them. The top ten clones comprise 15% to 20% of the sample. Sequencing was carried out using blood. The source is an elderly man in good health.

The rearrangement uses TRBV30 and TRBJ1-5; 7 nucleotides match TRBD1. This CDR3 has 16 residues. The ends lost 1 base at V and 5 bases at J; junction bases unmatched: 11. Per the germline V gene, CDR1 is GTSNPN and CDR2 is SVGIG (reference sequence). CDR3 nucleotides: TGTGCCTGGAGTGACCCGGCAGGGGGGATCGATCAGCCCCAGCATTTT. Translation gives CAWSDPAGGIDQPQHF. The full variable domain, its missing parts supplied by reference TRBV30 and TRBJ1-5, is SQTIHQWPATLVQPVGSPLSLECTVEGTSNPNLYWYRQAAGRGLQLLFYSVGIGQISSEVPQNLSASRPQDRQFILSSKKLLLSDSGFYLCAWSDPAGGIDQPQHFGDGTRLSIL.

This clonotype was counted only a few times. The chain uses TRBV6-5 and TRBJ2-1, with D perhaps matching TRBD1 or TRBD2 (5 bases each). Trimming stripped 5 bases from V and 0 bases from J, with 14 bases between. The germline V gene has CDR1 MNHEY and CDR2 SVGAGI. The CDR3 sequence is 16 residues long. The chain's CDR3 is CASSPPGTVSYNEQFF. CDR3 nucleotide sequence: TGTGCCAGCAGTCCCCCGGGGACGGTCTCCTACAATGAGCAGTTCTTC.

This clonotype was observed many times. CDR3 coding DNA: TGTGCCAGCAGCTTAGATGGCCGGATAACAGATACGCAGTATTTT. Translating it yields CASSLDGRITDTQYF. The V and J genes are TRBV7-2 and TRBJ2-3; no reliable D call. This CDR3 region has 15 residues. Germline-derived CDR1 and CDR2 are SGHTA and FQGNSA. V lost 1 base, J lost 3 bases, and 11 bases lay in between.

V gene TRBV5-6 combines with J gene TRBJ2-5; D gene uncertain. The CDR3 contains 14 residues. The germline V and J ends were trimmed by 0 bases and 1 base, with 7 bases remaining between them. Germline values: CDR1 SGHDT, CDR2 YYEEEE. The DNA of the CDR3 is TGTGCCAGCAGCTTGGGCGTCGCCCAAGAGACCCAGTACTTC. Translation: CASSLGVAQETQYF.

The rearrangement links TRBV10-3 to TRBJ2-4; maybe TRBD2 (6 bases). The better agreement between TRBJ2-7 and the DNA end casts doubt on the J call. Germline CDR1 reads ENHRY; CDR2 reads SYGVKD. The CDR3 loop spans 15 amino acids. CDR3 sequence reads: CAISVQAGAGSEQYF. In DNA form, the CDR3 reads TGTGCCATCAGTGTCCAAGCGGGCGCTGGATCCGAGCAGTACTTC.

The CDR3 spells CASSQPSLDGYTF. DNA of the CDR3: TGCGCCAGCTCACAGCCCTCTCTGGACGGCTACACCTTC. The chain employs TRBV5-1 and TRBJ1-2; D gene uncertain. The V gene's germline CDR1 is SGHRS and CDR2 YFSETQ. The CDR3 covers 13 residues. V was pared by 7 bases and J by 8 bases, with 18 bases between.

This clonotype has just a few counts. The chain combines TRBV24-1 with TRBJ2-7, with 10 nucleotides matching TRBD1. Germline-derived CDR1 and CDR2 are KGHDR and SFDVKD. Trimming removed 3 bases from V and 12 bases from J; junction bases left unmatched: 10. The CDR3 loop spans 14 amino acids. DNA of the CDR3: TGTGCCACCAGTGATCGGACAGGGGGTGGAAGGATGTACTTC. Protein product: CATSDRTGGGRMYF.

Notes on this clonotype: The junction shows a germline mismatch at one end, possibly a read error. DNA of the CDR3: TGTGCCAGCAGCTTGCGGGTAGCGGAGAACTACGAGCGGTACTTC. Encoded protein: CASSLRVAENYERYF. J is TRBJ2-7 and V is TRBV7-2, with D tentatively TRBD2 (6 bases). Germline assignment: CDR1 SGHTA and CDR2 FQGNSA. The CDR3 has 15 residues.

This clonotype showed up just a few times. The chain combines TRBV10-3 with TRBJ2-4; TRBD1 matches at 8 bases. The J segment lost 1 base and the V segment lost 10 bases, leaving 9 bases of the junction unmatched. The germline V gene encodes CDR1 ENHRY and CDR2 SYGVKD. The CDR3 is made up of 15 amino acids. CDR3 DNA: TGTGCCAGCACAACAGGGGGAGAGGCCAAAAACATTCAGTACTTC. This sequence encodes CASTTGGEAKNIQYF.

This chain uses TRBV7-8 with TRBJ2-4, with 9 nucleotides matching TRBD2. The J call is doubtful: the DNA matches TRBJ2-7 better. The germline CDR1 and CDR2 sequences are SGHVS and FQNEAQ. The CDR3 totals 15 residues. The DNA of the CDR3 is TGTGCCAGCAGCCCTCTGACTAGCGGAATCTACGAGCAGTACTTC. Protein sequence: CASSPLTSGIYEQYF.

Concerning this clonotype itself: At one end the junction does not follow the germline gene, possibly because of a read error. The CDR3 nucleotides are TGCGCCAGCAACTTGGTTCCGGGACAGGGTCTCGAGACCCAGTACTTC. Its protein is CASNLVPGQGLETQYF. This rearrangement joins TRBV5-1 to TRBJ2-5, with 9 nucleotides matching TRBD1. Germline-derived CDR1 and CDR2 are SGHRS and YFSETQ. The CDR3 runs to 16 residues.

This clonotype was seen only a few times. The J gene is TRBJ2-3, the V gene TRBV7-3; no firm D call. Looked up from germline, CDR1 is SGHTA and CDR2 is FQGTGA. With 4 bases removed from V and 2 bases from J, the gap between germline ends came to 10 bases. CDR3 length: 14 amino acids. The CDR3 spells CASSSPAATDTQYF. DNA for the CDR3: TGTGCCAGCAGCTCCCCCGCAGCCACAGATACGCAGTATTTT.

The chain recombines TRBV7-9 with TRBJ2-6; D is undetermined. Germline V CDR1 and CDR2: SEHNR, FQNEAQ (reference sequence). The CDR3 spans 18 residues. With 2 bases removed from V and 2 bases from J, the gap between germline ends came to 16 bases. The CDR3: CASSLLRNDGAGANVLTF. The CDR3, as DNA: TGTGCCAGCAGCTTATTACGGAACGATGGGGCTGGGGCCAACGTCCTGACTTTC.

V and J are TRBV7-3 and TRBJ2-1; D may be TRBD2 (6 bases). V dropped 5 bases and J dropped 0 bases, with 14 bases sitting between them. Germline V gene sequence: CDR1 SGHTA, CDR2 FQGTGA. This CDR3 contains 16 residues. CDR3 amino acids: CASSPGGTSSYNEQFF. CDR3 coding DNA: TGTGCCAGCAGCCCCGGCGGGACGAGCTCCTACAATGAGCAGTTCTTC.

Worth noting for this clonotype: One end of the junction fails to match germline, which may point to a read error. This chain joins TRBV12-3 or TRBV12-4 and TRBJ2-3, with 9 bases fitting TRBD2. CDR3 length: 14 amino acids. The CDR3 here is CASSCGGAADTQYF. The CDR3 DNA reads as TGTGCCAGCAGTTGCGGGGGGGCCGCAGATACGCAATATTTT.

Only a few counts were recorded for this clonotype. V usage is TRBV6-6 and J usage is TRBJ2-1, with a possible D match to TRBD2 (7 bases). Germline assignment: CDR1 MNHNY and CDR2 SVGAGI (reference sequence). This CDR3 has 16 residues. V was pared by 4 bases and J by 6 bases, with 19 bases between. CDR3 DNA: TGTGCCAGCAGTTCCCGGGGGGCGGGAGCCTTCAATGAGCAGTTCTTC. It encodes CASSSRGAGAFNEQFF.

This chain joins TRBV28 and TRBJ2-5, with 9 bases aligning to TRBD1. The J call may not be correct, given that the DNA end is closer to TRBJ2-7. The CDR3 has 16 residues. Germline CDR1 is MDHEN and CDR2 is SYDVKM. CDR3 residues: CASSLVGQGSLDEQYF. In DNA form, the CDR3 reads TGTGCCAGCAGTTTAGTAGGACAGGGGAGCCTCGACGAGCAGTACTTC.

The chain employs TRBV20-1 and TRBJ2-3, with 10 nucleotides matching TRBD1. In germline, CDR1 is DFQATT, CDR2 SNEGSKA (reference sequence). Trimming took 5 bases from V and 3 from J; bases not matched to a gene: 5. The CDR3 extends over 14 amino acids. This CDR3 is CSAYGGQGTDTQYF. The CDR3 DNA reads as TGCAGTGCTTACGGGGGACAGGGGACAGATACGCAGTATTTT.

This sequence joins TRBV11-3 and TRBJ2-5, with 7 bases matching TRBD1. The CDR3 is 15 residues long. J gave up 5 bases and V 4 bases, and 10 bases lay outside the gene matches. CDR1 and CDR2 (germline): SGHNT, YENEEA. The CDR3 region is CASSSRQGWLETQYF. The CDR3 nucleotides are TGTGCCAGCAGCTCGAGACAGGGCTGGTTGGAGACCCAGTACTTC.